This T cell receptor (beta chain) derives from a study of tumor-infiltrating lymphocytes in primary liver carcinoma. The overall study: Ranging in age from 30 to 69 years, the patients were men and women.

TCR beta cDNA came from roughly 0.45 ug total RNA, primed with a constant-region primer. Amplification in three nested multiplex PCR rounds with slightly modified ARM-PCR gave rise to TCR beta libraries. With TRBV1-TRBV30 forward primers and a C-beta reverse primer, the first two PCR rounds were run for about 10 cycles each. TCRdb recomputed calls from the multiplex PCR reads with MiXCR, one row per CDR3 protein. The sample lists more than 90,000 distinct CDR3 sequences, 55% to 80% occurring once. Total RNA and DNA came together from roughly 20-30 mg of bulk tissue without cell sorting. Sampling of each tumor involved five separate regions. Over 85% of the cells were viable tumor cells in every tumor sample. This clonotype was counted at least ten times. The germline V gene has CDR1 SQVTM and CDR2 ANQGSEA. J was trimmed by 0 bases and V by 7 bases; bases with no gene match: 3. CDR3 size: 14 residues.

The V gene is TRBV29-1, the J gene TRBJ2-7, with 13 bases lining up with TRBD2. The sequenced material came from liver tumor tissue from sampling region 2. The subset here: tumor region T2, inferior pole. This clonotype originated in a woman between 55 and 75 years old with primary liver carcinoma and hepatitis B virus infection. The CDR3 reads CSAWTSGSSYEQYF. Here the CDR3 DNA reads TGCAGCGCTTGGACTAGCGGGAGCTCCTACGAGCAGTACTTC.